This T cell receptor beta chain was sequenced in a study of neurological immune-mediated disorders. Study details: Multiple sclerosis patients numbering approximately 34 comprised some 30 relapsing-remitting and 3 secondary progressive patients.

Study results and limitations: The level of TCR clonal expansion was highest in patients with HTLV-1-associated myelopathy and lowest in multiple sclerosis, where it fell below the level seen in healthy controls.

The unsorted libraries were generated from a total of 2 million PBMCs, which had been stored in RNAlater at -80 C. Germline-derived CDR1 and CDR2 are SGHRS and YFSETQ. This CDR3 has 16 amino acids. V lost 1 base and J lost 3; bases outside the gene matches: 7. This clonotype has at least ten counts. Its antigen is as yet unknown. cDNA synthesis was performed by 5'RACE with 10-nucleotide random UMIs. TCRdb independently ran MiXCR on the 5' RACE reads; one entry per CDR3 protein. The sample consists of approximately 60,000 distinct CDR3 sequences, approximately 4.1% of them appearing once. The receptor comes from a man aged 50-60 years with multiple sclerosis. This rearrangement joins TRBV5-1 to TRBJ2-4; 7 bases map to TRBD1. Sequencing was done on a sample of PBMCs. CDR3 bases: TGCGCCAGCAGCTTGTCCGGGACAGCCGACAAAAACATTCAGTACTTC. Translated, it gives CASSLSGTADKNIQYF.